These 24 T cell receptor beta chains came from one sample sequenced in a study of tumor-infiltrating lymphocytes in primary liver carcinoma. Blood RNA was derived from unsorted whole blood, and germline DNA was extracted too. Synthesis of TCR beta cDNA was carried out from 500 ng total RNA with a constant-region primer. Three nested multiplex PCR rounds, a slightly modified ARM-PCR method, built the TCR beta libraries. Forward primers for TRBV1-TRBV30 and a C-beta reverse primer served the first two PCR rounds, at around 9 cycles each. TCRdb fed the multiplex PCR reads into MiXCR, producing one record per CDR3 protein. The table records 250,000 to 350,000 distinct CDR3 sequences, about 50% of them present only once. Material: peripheral blood. These receptor sequences come from a woman in her 30s with primary liver carcinoma and hepatitis B virus infection.

For this clonotype: The junction departs from the called germline gene at one end, perhaps through a read error. The chain couples TRBV5-1 to TRBJ1-1, with D unresolved. The CDR3 extends over 13 amino acids. Germline assignment: CDR1 SGHRS and CDR2 YFSETQ. CDR3 region: CSSEDVWGTEAFF. CDR3 in DNA: TGCTCCAGCGAAGACGTCTGGGGCACTGAAGCTTTCTTT.

On this clonotype itself: Mismatch with germline at one junction end may stem from a read error. This sequence joins TRBV6-5 and TRBJ1-5, with D tentatively TRBD1 (5 bases). Germline values: CDR1 MNHEY, CDR2 SVGAGI. There are 14 residues in the CDR3. In DNA form, the CDR3 reads TGTGCCAGCAGTTTTACCGGGGGAGGTCAGCCCAAGCATTTT. As protein: CASSFTGGGQPKHF.

The table lists this clonotype with many counts. The chain links TRBV11-3 to TRBJ2-6; a possible D gene is TRBD2 (7 bases). Trimming pared 5 bases from V and 0 bases from J, leaving 23 bases between. Germline V gene sequence: CDR1 SGHNT, CDR2 YENEEA. The CDR3 runs to 20 residues. The CDR3 DNA is TGTGCCAGCAGCCACTTCGGCGGCGGGGGCTCCCACTCTGGGGCCAACGTCCTGACTTTC. Its translation is CASSHFGGGGSHSGANVLTF.

Of note for this clonotype: A much more abundant neighbour one base away suggests this may be a read error. This chain joins TRBV6-2 or TRBV6-3 and TRBJ2-6; no clear D gene. Between the trimmed V and J ends, which lost 7 bases and 4 bases, there was a span of 17 bases. Germline loops: CDR1 MNHEY, CDR2 SVGEGT. The CDR3 covers 16 residues. In nucleotides, the CDR3 is TGTGCCAGCAATACGGGCAATTCAGGAGGGGCCAACGTCCTGACTTTC. It translates to CASNTGNSGGANVLTF.

There are a few counts of this clonotype. The chain combines TRBV6-5 with TRBJ1-4; D ambiguous. In germline, CDR1 is MNHEY, CDR2 SVGAGI. V lost 5 bases to trimming and J lost 6 bases, with 16 bases between them. The CDR3 covers 15 residues. The CDR3 DNA reads TGTGCCAGCAGTCCGGCGCGGCAGAAGTATGAAAAACTGTTTTTT. Encoded protein: CASSPARQKYEKLFF.

This clonotype came up a few times. The V gene is TRBV6-1, the J gene TRBJ2-5, with unresolved D. V lost 4 bases, J lost 2 bases, and 5 bases lay in between. CDR3 length: 12 residues. Germline CDR1 and CDR2: MNHNS and SASEGT. In DNA, the CDR3 is TGTGCCAGCAGTGGAGAGCAAGAGACCCAGTACTTC. This encodes CASSGEQETQYF.

This clonotype was recorded only once. It may be a read error: a sequence one base away is much more abundant. The chain recombines TRBV11-2 with TRBJ1-2, with TRBD1 as a possible D gene (6 bases). Per germline, CDR1 SGHAT and CDR2 FQNNGV. The CDR3 contains 14 residues. V was trimmed by 2 bases and J by 8 bases, leaving 15 bases between them. CDR3 residues: CASSLSQGQDGYTF. Here the CDR3 DNA reads TGTGCCAGCAGCTTATCGCAGGGGCAAGACGGCTACACCTTC.

This clonotype has just a few counts. The chain recombines TRBV6-2 or TRBV6-3 with TRBJ2-6; the D gene is possibly TRBD2 (5 bases). CDR1 and CDR2 (germline): MNHEY, SVGEGT. V was pared by 0 bases and J by 3 bases, with 27 bases between. The CDR3 is 22 amino acids. CDR3 loop: CASSYSPLRQSWELNGANVLTF. The CDR3 region has the DNA TGTGCCAGCAGTTACTCCCCACTCCGGCAATCCTGGGAGCTGAATGGGGCCAACGTCCTGACTTTC.

This clonotype is a singleton in its sample. The junction and the germline gene differ at one end; a read error may be behind it. The DNA for the CDR3 is TGTGCCAGCAGCTTCGGCGGCGGGAGAGTTAATGAGCACTTCTTC. Its protein product is CASSFGGGRVNEHFF. The gene calls are TRBV7-9 and TRBJ2-1, with 7 bases aligning to TRBD2. Germline V gives CDR1 SEHNR, CDR2 FQNEAQ (reference sequence). The CDR3 spans 15 residues.

With respect to this clonotype: One end of the junction is discordant with germline, which a read error may explain. The chain joins TRBV29-1 to TRBJ2-7; D perhaps matches TRBD1 (6 bases). CDR3 length: 13 residues. Germline V gene sequence: CDR1 SQVTM, CDR2 ANQGSEA. In nucleotides, the CDR3 is TGCAGCTTCACAGGGTACGCCCCCTACGAGAAGTACTTC. It is translated as CSFTGYAPYEKYF.

This chain links TRBV20-1 with TRBJ2-2; 7 positions match TRBD2. The CDR3 loop spans 15 amino acids. V shed 3 bases and J 5 bases; nucleotides not matched to a gene: 9. Germline CDR1 is DFQATT and CDR2 is SNEGSKA (reference sequence). The CDR3 DNA is TGCAGTGCTAGTCCACGAGCGGGAAAAACCGGGGAGCTGTTTTTT. Amino acids: CSASPRAGKTGELFF.

Notes on this clonotype: Just one base apart from a much larger clone, this may be a read error. The conserved final phenylalanine or tryptophan is absent from the CDR3, which likely points to a read error. The rearrangement joins TRBV5-4 to TRBJ1-1; the D is unclear. V lost 2 bases, J lost 6 bases, and 11 bases lay in between. Germline V gene sequence: CDR1 SGHNT, CDR2 YYREEE (reference sequence). This CDR3 spans 13 amino acids. This chain's CDR3 is CASSLVHSPEAFL. CDR3 coding DNA: TGTGCCAGCAGCTTAGTCCATAGTCCTGAAGCTTTCCTT.

The gene calls are TRBV12-3 or TRBV12-4 and TRBJ1-6, with a weak D call TRBD1 (5 bases). The CDR3 consists of 13 residues. With 6 bases removed from V and 13 bases from J, the gap between germline ends came to 16 bases. Here the CDR3 reads CASRRSAGGPLHF. CDR3 nucleotide sequence: TGTGCCAGCAGGCGCTCCGCCGGGGGGCCCCTCCACTTT.

The V call is TRBV6-2 or TRBV6-3, the J call TRBJ2-1; TRBD2 aligns across 8 bases. Losses at the gene ends were 2 bases for V and 10 bases for J; bases not matched to a gene: 16. Germline CDR1 reads MNHEY; CDR2 reads SVGEGT. The length of the CDR3 is 17 residues. The CDR3 is CASSYLLGAGVPSEQFF. The CDR3 coding sequence is TGTGCCAGCAGTTACCTTCTGGGAGCGGGAGTCCCCAGCGAGCAGTTCTTC.

There are a few counts of this clonotype. The V and J genes are TRBV28 and TRBJ2-3; D might be TRBD1 (6 bases). V was pared by 5 bases and J by 2 bases, with 23 bases between. This CDR3 region has 18 residues. CDR1 and CDR2 from the germline V gene are MDHEN and SYDVKM. This CDR3 reads CASSDPRAAQGYTDTQYF. The CDR3 coding sequence is TGTGCCAGCAGTGACCCTCGGGCCGCCCAGGGGTACACAGATACGCAGTATTTT.

About this clonotype itself: This clone may be a read error of a much larger clone one base away. This chain links TRBV4-1 with TRBJ1-3; TRBD1 aligns across 7 bases. Trimming removed 2 bases from V and 2 bases from J; junction bases left unmatched: 6. CDR1 and CDR2 from the germline V gene are MGHRA and YSYEKL. The CDR3 extends over 16 amino acids. In nucleotides, the CDR3 is TGCGCCAGCAGCCAAATACAGGGGACGCCTGGAAACACCATATATTTT. This translates into CASSQIQGTPGNTIYF.

A note on this clonotype: Relative to the germline gene, one junction end is altered; a read error may explain this. The rearrangement links TRBV29-1 to TRBJ2-7, with 7 bases fitting TRBD1. CDR3 length: 13 residues. Germline values: CDR1 SQVTM, CDR2 ANQGSEA. The CDR3 spells CSVPGQKPYQQYF. In DNA form, the CDR3 reads TGCAGCGTCCCGGGACAGAAACCCTACCAGCAGTACTTC.

In the case of this clonotype: One junction end disagrees with the germline gene, perhaps due to a read error. The chain carries TRBV4-1 and TRBJ1-1; maybe TRBD1 (5 bases). CDR1 MGHRA and CDR2 YSYEKL come from the germline V gene. This CDR3 is built from 13 residues. CDR3 sequence reads: CASSQDLRGSAFF. The CDR3 DNA reads TGTGCCAGCAGCCAAGATTTGCGGGGGTCGGCTTTCTTT.

The chain couples TRBV6-6 to TRBJ1-1; TRBD1 might be the D (5 bases). Germline assignment: CDR1 MNHNY and CDR2 SVGAGI (reference sequence). The ends were cut back, 0 bases at V and 3 bases at J, with 8 bases in the middle. The CDR3 covers 14 residues. The CDR3 sequence is CASSYSKGHTEAFF. CDR3 DNA: TGTGCCAGCAGTTACTCAAAGGGACACACTGAAGCTTTCTTT.

This clonotype has a count of ten or more. CDR3 loop: CASSKQGSGGTGELFF. The CDR3 region has the DNA TGTGCCAGCAGTAAACAGGGGTCAGGTGGCACCGGGGAGCTGTTTTTT. The V and J genes are TRBV6-4 and TRBJ2-2; 7 positions match TRBD1. This CDR3 comprises 16 residues. The germline V gene encodes CDR1 MRHNA and CDR2 SNTAGT. Trimming cost V 5 bases and J 4 bases; bases outside gene matches: 10.

This clonotype was detected a few times. The V gene is TRBV4-2, the J gene TRBJ1-4; D gene unclear. V was trimmed by 3 bases and J by 7 bases, leaving 9 bases between them. Germline V gives CDR1 LGHNA, CDR2 YNFKEQ. The CDR3 is made up of 13 amino acids. Here the CDR3 reads CASSQPHREKLFF. CDR3 nucleotide sequence: TGTGCCAGCAGCCAGCCCCACCGTGAAAAACTGTTTTTT.

This chain uses TRBV4-3 with TRBJ2-3; no reliable D call. The CDR3 contains 15 residues. V lost 5 bases and J 0 bases, leaving 12 bases between the germline ends. Germline V gene data show CDR1 as LGHNA and CDR2 as YSLEER. The CDR3: CASSDGILSTDTQYF. The CDR3 nucleotides read TGCGCCAGCAGCGATGGGATCCTTAGCACAGATACGCAGTATTTT.

This clonotype occurred a few times. The genes are TRBV7-9 and TRBJ2-5; D remains unclear. This CDR3 has 15 amino acids. V was shortened by 1 base and J by 4 bases, with 13 bases between the two germline ends. Germline V gene data show CDR1 as SEHNR and CDR2 as FQNEAQ (reference sequence). The CDR3 spells CASSLDPGWRETQYF. Written as DNA, the CDR3 is TGTGCCAGCAGCTTAGACCCGGGTTGGAGAGAGACCCAGTACTTC.

The V and J genes are TRBV28 and TRBJ1-5; a possible D gene is TRBD1 (6 bases). The CDR3 runs 13 residues. The V and J ends lost 6 bases and 0 bases respectively, with 6 bases between them. Germline lookup yields CDR1 MDHEN and CDR2 SYDVKM. CDR3 in amino acids: CASRDSSNQPQHF. The CDR3 coding sequence is TGTGCCAGCAGGGACAGTAGCAATCAGCCCCAGCATTTT.